This TCR beta chain was sequenced for a study of T cell responses to AZD1222 COVID-19 vaccine. Libraries were prepared by immunoSEQ multiplex PCR; TCRdb keeps only in-frame clonotypes and omits some of them. The data contain about 130,000 clones, more than 85% of them singletons. To note about this clone: Other nucleotide sequences in the sample specify the same CDR3.

CDR3 size: 14 residues. The germline gives CDR1 SGHRS, CDR2 YFSETQ. V was clipped by 4 bases and J by 5 bases; unmatched bases: 3. This TCR was sampled from an adult who received the AZD1222 COVID-19 vaccine. The source was peripheral blood, collected 28 days after the second AZD1222 dose. The chain joins TRBV5-1 to TRBJ1-4, with 9 bases fitting TRBD1. CDR3 sequence: CASSLGQGNEKLFF. The CDR3 DNA reads TGCGCCAGCAGCCTGGGACAGGGAAATGAAAAACTGTTTTTT.